A single sample gave rise to the 5 T cell receptor beta chains below, sequenced in a study of shared clonotypes between healthy human individuals. Sequencing was performed with immunoSEQ multiplex PCR; in TCRdb, only in-frame clones are kept and a portion is missing. In the table there are millions of clones, roughly 95% of which are singletons. The naive CD8 fraction comprised CD45RO-negative cells positively selected for CCR7 and excluded terminally differentiated effector memory CD45RA+ cells. The sequenced sample consisted of naive CD8+ T cells sorted from blood. Receptors were obtained from a young man in good health.

The V and J genes are TRBV30 and TRBJ2-7; possible D gene TRBD1, 5 bases. The CDR3 loop spans 13 amino acids. The V gene's germline CDR1 is GTSNPN and CDR2 SVGIG (reference sequence). The V and J ends lost 5 bases and 6 bases respectively, with 17 bases between them. The CDR3 DNA follows: TGTGCCTGGGGGGCATCTTCGGCCTCCGAGCAGTACTTC. This translates into CAWGASSASEQYF. Drawing the rest from reference TRBV30 and TRBJ2-7, the complete variable domain is SQTIHQWPATLVQPVGSPLSLECTVEGTSNPNLYWYRQAAGRGLQLLFYSVGIGQISSEVPQNLSASRPQDRQFILSSKKLLLSDSGFYLCAWGASSASEQYFGPGTRLTVT.

The chain joins TRBV6-1 to TRBJ2-7; D might be TRBD1 (6 bases). There are 13 residues in the CDR3. Germline-derived CDR1 and CDR2 are MNHNS and SASEGT. The V end was cut by 9 bases, the J end by 3 bases, with 15 bases between. CDR3 DNA sequence: TGTGCCAGTAAGGGGGACGGGATCTACGAGCAGTACTTC. Protein: CASKGDGIYEQYF.

On this clone: This specimen includes other DNA sequences encoding the same CDR3. The V and J genes are TRBV11-2 and TRBJ2-3, with D perhaps assigned TRBD1 or TRBD2 (6 bases each). The germline CDR1 and CDR2 sequences are SGHAT and FQNNGV. CDR3 size: 15 residues. V was shortened by 1 base and J by 0 bases, with 8 bases between the two germline ends. Here the CDR3 reads CASSLVGGSTDTQYF. As DNA, the CDR3 is TGTGCCAGCAGCTTAGTAGGGGGGAGCACAGATACGCAGTATTTT. The whole variable domain, remainder taken from reference TRBV11-2 and TRBJ2-3, is EAGVAQSPRYKIIEKRQSVAFWCNPISGHATLYWYQQILGQGPKLLIQFQNNGVVDDSQLPKDRFSAERLKGVDSTLKIQPAKLEDSAVYLCASSLVGGSTDTQYFGPGTRLTVL.

The V and J genes are TRBV11-3 and TRBJ2-3; tentative D call: TRBD2 (6 bases). Trimming removed 0 bases at V and 2 bases at J, with 9 bases between. The germline CDR1 and CDR2 sequences are SGHNT and YENEEA. This CDR3 has 15 residues. CDR3 amino acids: CASSLERDFTDTQYF. CDR3 nucleotide sequence: TGTGCCAGCAGCTTAGAGCGGGACTTCACAGATACGCAGTATTTT.

The J gene is TRBJ2-3, the V gene TRBV12-5, with D unclear. V lost 5 bases, J lost 2 bases, and 14 bases lay in between. Germline V CDR1 and CDR2: LGHNT, FRNRAP. The CDR3 has 15 residues. CDR3 loop: CASGPPTFHTDTQYF. CDR3 bases: TGTGCTAGTGGTCCCCCCACTTTCCACACAGATACGCAGTATTTT.